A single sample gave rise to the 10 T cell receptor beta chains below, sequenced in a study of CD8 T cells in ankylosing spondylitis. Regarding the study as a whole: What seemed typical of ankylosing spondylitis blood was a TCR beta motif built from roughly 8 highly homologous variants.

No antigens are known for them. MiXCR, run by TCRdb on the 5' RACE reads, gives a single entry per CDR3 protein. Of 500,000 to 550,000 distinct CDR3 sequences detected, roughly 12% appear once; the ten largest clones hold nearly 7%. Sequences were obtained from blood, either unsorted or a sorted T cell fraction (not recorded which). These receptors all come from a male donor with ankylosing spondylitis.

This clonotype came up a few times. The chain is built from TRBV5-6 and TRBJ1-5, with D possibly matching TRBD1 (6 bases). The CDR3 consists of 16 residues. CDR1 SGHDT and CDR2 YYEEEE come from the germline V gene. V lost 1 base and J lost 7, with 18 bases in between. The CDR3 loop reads CASSLLTTGSWQPQHF. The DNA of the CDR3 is TGTGCCAGCAGCTTGTTAACAACAGGGAGTTGGCAGCCCCAGCATTTT.

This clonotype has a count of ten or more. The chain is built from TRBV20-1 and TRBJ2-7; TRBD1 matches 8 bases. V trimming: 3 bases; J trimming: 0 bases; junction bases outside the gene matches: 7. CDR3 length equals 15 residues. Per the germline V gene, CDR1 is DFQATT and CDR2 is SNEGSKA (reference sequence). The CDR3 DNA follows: TGCAGTGCTAGGGGGCAGGGGGCCCTCTCCTACGAGCAGTACTTC. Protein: CSARGQGALSYEQYF.

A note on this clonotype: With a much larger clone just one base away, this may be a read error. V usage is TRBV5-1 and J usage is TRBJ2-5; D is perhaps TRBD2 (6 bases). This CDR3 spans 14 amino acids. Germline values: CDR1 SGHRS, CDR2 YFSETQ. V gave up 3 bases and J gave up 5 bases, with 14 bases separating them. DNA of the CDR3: TGCGCCAGCAGCTCGGGACTTTGGAAGGAGACCCAGTACTTC. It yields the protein CASSSGLWKETQYF.

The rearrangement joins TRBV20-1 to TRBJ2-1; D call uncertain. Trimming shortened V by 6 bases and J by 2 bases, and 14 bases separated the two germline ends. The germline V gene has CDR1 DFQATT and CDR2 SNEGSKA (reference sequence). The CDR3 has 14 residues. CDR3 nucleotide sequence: TGCAGTGCCGCGCCCCTGGACGCCTACAATGAGCAGTTCTTC. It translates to CSAAPLDAYNEQFF.

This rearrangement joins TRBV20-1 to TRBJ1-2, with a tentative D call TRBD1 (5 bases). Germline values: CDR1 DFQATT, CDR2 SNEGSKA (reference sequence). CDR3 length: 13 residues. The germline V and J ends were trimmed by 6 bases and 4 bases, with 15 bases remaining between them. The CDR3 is CSAPSTVTYGYTF. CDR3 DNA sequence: TGCAGTGCACCGTCGACAGTCACCTATGGCTACACCTTC.

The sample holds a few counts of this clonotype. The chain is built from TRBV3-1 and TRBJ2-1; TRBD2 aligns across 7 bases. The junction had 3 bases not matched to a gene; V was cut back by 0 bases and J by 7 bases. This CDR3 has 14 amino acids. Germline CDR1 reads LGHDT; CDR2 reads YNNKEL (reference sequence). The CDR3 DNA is TGTGCCAGCAGCCAAGAGTACGGGGGGAATGAGCAGTTCTTC. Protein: CASSQEYGGNEQFF.

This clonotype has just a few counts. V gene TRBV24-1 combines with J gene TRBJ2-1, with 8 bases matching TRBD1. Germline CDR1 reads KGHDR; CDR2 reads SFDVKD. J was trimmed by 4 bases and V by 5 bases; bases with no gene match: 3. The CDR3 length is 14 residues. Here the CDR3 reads CATSGDRPYNEQFF. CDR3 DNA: TGTGCCACCAGTGGGGACAGGCCTTACAATGAGCAGTTCTTC.

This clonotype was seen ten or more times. The CDR3 coding sequence is TGCGCCAGCAGCTTGATTGGGACTAGCGGGAGGGTCTTAGAGACCCAGTACTTC. Protein sequence: CASSLIGTSGRVLETQYF. V gene TRBV5-1 combines with J gene TRBJ2-5; 16 bases line up with TRBD2. From germline, CDR1 is SGHRS and CDR2 YFSETQ. V gave up 1 base and J gave up 4 bases; unmatched junction bases: 7. This CDR3 contains 18 residues.

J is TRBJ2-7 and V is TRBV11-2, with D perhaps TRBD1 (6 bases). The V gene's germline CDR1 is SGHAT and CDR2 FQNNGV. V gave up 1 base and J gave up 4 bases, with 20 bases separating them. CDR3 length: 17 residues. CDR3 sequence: CASSLVIWQGKGYEQYF. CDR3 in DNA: TGTGCCAGCAGCTTAGTTATATGGCAGGGGAAGGGATACGAGCAGTACTTC.

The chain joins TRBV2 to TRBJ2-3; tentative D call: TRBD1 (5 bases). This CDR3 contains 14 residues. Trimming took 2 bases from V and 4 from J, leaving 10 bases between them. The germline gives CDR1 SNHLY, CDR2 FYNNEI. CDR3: CASSEQGPPDTQYF. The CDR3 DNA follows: TGTGCCAGCAGTGAACAGGGCCCCCCAGATACGCAGTATTTT.